This TCR beta chain was found in a study of blood T cell repertoires in COVID-19. As for the study in general: COVID-19 samples, acute and convalescent, were from the United States, Italy and Spain.

Only in-frame clones appear in the TCRdb table, and some are missing; sequencing was by immunoSEQ multiplex PCR. The sample holds about 370,000 clones; 91% are singletons and the top ten take about 0.9%. CDR1 is SGHDT and CDR2 is YYEEEE in the germline V gene. V lost 1 base, J lost 2 bases, and 7 bases lay in between. CDR3 length: 13 amino acids. Sequencing used PBMCs or T cells enriched from blood (not recorded which). The rearrangement joins TRBV5-6 to TRBJ2-7; D is ambiguous. The source of this sequence is a woman aged 40-49 years who had been exposed to COVID-19. CDR3 DNA: TGTGCCAGCAGCTTGACCGGTCCCTACGAGCAGTACTTC. Protein: CASSLTGPYEQYF.